The next 14 T cell receptor beta chains were all read from a single sample in a study of T-cell reconstitution after alpha-beta-depleted transplantation in children. Preparation of the TCRbeta library used unique molecular identifiers. TCRdb re-called the PCR reads through MiXCR, storing one row per CDR3 protein. Of approximately 1,000,000 distinct CDR3 sequences listed, around 30% are singletons. The sequences come from PBMCs, mostly from graft donor cells, collected 360 days after TCRalphabeta/CD19-depleted stem cell transplant. These receptors were obtained from a boy less than two years old who had a stem cell transplant for SCID, so the T cells may come from the graft donor.

This clonotype was seen a handful of times. The J gene is TRBJ1-2, the V gene TRBV28; the match to TRBD1 covers 10 bases. Losses at the gene ends were 5 bases for V and 2 bases for J; bases not matched to a gene: 11. This CDR3 comprises 17 residues. CDR1 and CDR2 (germline): MDHEN, SYDVKM. CDR3 loop: CASSLPGQGTPNYGYTF. The CDR3 nucleotides read TGTGCCAGCAGTCTCCCGGGACAGGGGACCCCCAACTATGGCTACACCTTC.

The chain employs TRBV11-2 and TRBJ2-1; tentatively, D is TRBD2 (7 bases). This CDR3 is built from 21 residues. CDR1 is SGHAT and CDR2 is FQNNGV in the germline V gene. V was trimmed by 2 bases and J by 0 bases, leaving 26 bases between them. The CDR3 DNA follows: TGTGCCAGCAGCTTACGGGCTTCTTATAGGGCGGGGGCCTTCTCCTACAATGAGCAGTTCTTC. It yields the protein CASSLRASYRAGAFSYNEQFF. Looking up the rest from reference TRBV11-2 and TRBJ2-1 gives the full variable domain: EAGVAQSPRYKIIEKRQSVAFWCNPISGHATLYWYQQILGQGPKLLIQFQNNGVVDDSQLPKDRFSAERLKGVDSTLKIQPAKLEDSAVYLCASSLRASYRAGAFSYNEQFFGPGTRLTVL.

This clonotype was observed at least ten times. An end of the junction differs from the germline gene, which may be a read error. The chain joins TRBV10-3 to TRBJ1-1; 7 bases are a match to TRBD1. This CDR3 has 12 amino acids. CDR1 ENHRY and CDR2 SYGVKD come from the germline V gene. The CDR3 region is CATHRAGTGELF. DNA for the CDR3: TGTGCCACGCACCGCGCGGGAACAGGGGAGCTCTTT.

In its sample, this clonotype was seen a few times. The gene calls are TRBV6-5 and TRBJ1-1; tentatively, D is TRBD1 (6 bases). This CDR3 region has 16 residues. Germline CDR1 and CDR2: MNHEY and SVGAGI. V was pared by 1 base and J by 4 bases, with 16 bases between. For the CDR3, the DNA is TGTGCCAGCAGTTACTTAGGGGGGTTGGGGAGCACTGAAGCTTTCTTT. It specifies CASSYLGGLGSTEAFF.

The rearrangement uses TRBV20-1 and TRBJ2-3; possibly TRBD2 for D (6 bases). There are 13 residues in the CDR3. Germline assignment: CDR1 DFQATT and CDR2 SNEGSKA (reference sequence). The germline V and J ends were trimmed by 4 bases and 6 bases, with 14 bases remaining between them. In DNA, the CDR3 is TGCAGTGCTACTAGCGCCCTTGGGGATACGCAGTATTTT. It specifies CSATSALGDTQYF.

The table lists this clonotype with a few counts. The chain joins TRBV5-1 to TRBJ2-2, with D hard to call. This CDR3 region has 16 residues. Per the germline V gene, CDR1 is SGHRS and CDR2 is YFSETQ. The ends were cut back, 4 bases at V and 0 bases at J, with 13 bases in the middle. The CDR3 here is CASSVFLVSNTGELFF. As DNA, the CDR3 is TGCGCCAGCAGCGTCTTCCTAGTTTCGAACACCGGGGAGCTGTTTTTT.

The CDR3 DNA is TGCGCCAGCAGCTTGGCCGGGCAGGGGGTTCCAGATACGCAGTATTTT. As protein: CASSLAGQGVPDTQYF. This sequence joins TRBV5-1 and TRBJ2-3; 7 bases match TRBD1. The V and J ends lost 0 bases and 4 bases, in that order; junction bases with no gene match: 8. CDR1 SGHRS and CDR2 YFSETQ come from the germline V gene. CDR3 size: 16 residues.

In its sample, this clonotype was seen a few times. V is TRBV6-2 or TRBV6-3 and J is TRBJ2-2, with D perhaps being TRBD1 or TRBD2 (5 bases each). CDR1 is MNHEY, CDR2 SVGEGT, per germline. Trimming removed 6 bases from V and 0 bases from J, with 11 bases in between. The CDR3 covers 15 residues. The CDR3 coding sequence is TGTGCCAGCAGGGGACCACCCGCGAACACCGGGGAGCTGTTTTTT. This translates into CASRGPPANTGELFF.

The genes are TRBV12-3 or TRBV12-4 and TRBJ2-5; no firm D call. The CDR3 loop spans 16 amino acids. The germline V and J ends were trimmed by 5 bases and 3 bases, with 19 bases remaining between them. The CDR3 nucleotides read TGTGCCAGCAGTGGTACCCTGACTGGGTACGAAGAGACCCAGTACTTC. Translated: CASSGTLTGYEETQYF.

This clonotype was seen a handful of times. A read error may produce the germline difference seen at one junction end. V and J are TRBV2 and TRBJ1-5; 10 nucleotides line up with TRBD1. The germline gives CDR1 SNHLY, CDR2 FYNNEI. This CDR3 region has 14 residues. In DNA form, the CDR3 reads TGTGCCAGCAGTGTGACAGGGGGCTACCAGCCCCAGCAATTT. Amino acid sequence: CASSVTGGYQPQQF.

This clonotype showed up just a few times. The CDR3: CASRPGPQADTQYF. The DNA of the CDR3 is TGTGCCAGCAGACCGGGACCTCAAGCAGATACGCAGTATTTT. The V gene is TRBV12-3 or TRBV12-4, the J gene TRBJ2-3; tentatively, D is TRBD1 or TRBD2 (5 bases each). V was shortened by 6 bases and J by 4 bases, with 14 bases between the two germline ends. This CDR3 comprises 14 residues.

The CDR3 reads CASSPRPLMNTEAFF. CDR3 DNA sequence: TGTGCCAGCAGTCCCCGGCCCCTCATGAACACTGAAGCTTTCTTT. The genes are TRBV12-3 or TRBV12-4 and TRBJ1-1; no clear D gene. The CDR3 has 15 residues. V was cut by 5 bases and J by 0 bases, with 13 bases left in between.

The chain combines TRBV15 with TRBJ2-1; 8 bases map to TRBD1. CDR1 and CDR2 (germline): LNHNV, YYDKDF (reference sequence). V lost 0 bases to trimming and J lost 4 bases; unmatched junction nucleotides: 17. The CDR3 is 20 amino acids. The CDR3 loop is CATSRDLWTLRQGPYNEQFF. CDR3 DNA sequence: TGTGCCACCAGCAGAGATCTCTGGACCCTTCGACAGGGGCCGTACAATGAGCAGTTCTTC.

The chain links TRBV5-6 to TRBJ1-2; a weak D match, TRBD1 (6 bases). The CDR3 length is 15 residues. CDR1 SGHDT and CDR2 YYEEEE come from the germline V gene. V shed 1 base and J shed 4 bases, with 14 bases lying between them. In nucleotides, the CDR3 is TGTGCCAGCAGCTTGTGGAGCGGGGGGCTCTATGGCTACACCTTC. Translated, it gives CASSLWSGGLYGYTF.